This T cell receptor beta chain was sequenced for a study of shared clonotypes between healthy human individuals. Germline V lookup: CDR1 SGHVS, CDR2 FQNEAQ. The V and J ends lost 5 bases and 0 bases respectively, with 14 bases between them. CDR3 size: 17 residues. Sequencing used immunoSEQ multiplex PCR; TCRdb keeps in-frame clones, though not all of them. The data contain approximately 2.4 million clones, more than 90% of them singletons. Donation came from healthy HIV-negative adults that had no recent acute infections or vaccinations. Adults of Caucasian background living in Nashville, Tennessee made up all donors.

Sequencing was carried out using naive CD4+ T cells sorted from blood. Subset noted: CD45RA+ positively selected. The TCR sequence derives from a man between 18 and 29 years old in good health. The V gene is TRBV7-8, the J gene TRBJ1-6; perhaps TRBD1 as D (5 bases). The CDR3 DNA is TGTGCCAGCAGCCTACTTCCAGGGAGCTCCTATAATTCACCCCTCCACTTT. The encoded protein is CASSLLPGSSYNSPLHF. Variable domain in full (rest from reference TRBV7-8 and TRBJ1-6): GAGVSQSPRYKVAKRGQDVALRCDPISGHVSLFWYQQALGQGPEFLTYFQNEAQLDKSGLPSDRFFAERPEGSVSTLKIQRTQQEDSAVYLCASSLLPGSSYNSPLHFGNGTRLTVT.